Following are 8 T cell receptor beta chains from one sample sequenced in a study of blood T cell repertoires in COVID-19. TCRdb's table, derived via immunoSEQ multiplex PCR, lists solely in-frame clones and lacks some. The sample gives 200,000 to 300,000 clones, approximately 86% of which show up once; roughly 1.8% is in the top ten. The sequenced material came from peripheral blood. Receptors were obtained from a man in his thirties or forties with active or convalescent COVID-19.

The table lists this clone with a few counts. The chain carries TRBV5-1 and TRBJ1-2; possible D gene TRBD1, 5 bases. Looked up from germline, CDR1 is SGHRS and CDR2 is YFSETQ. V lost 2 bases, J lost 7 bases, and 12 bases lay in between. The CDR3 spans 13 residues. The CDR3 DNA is TGCGCCAGCAGCTTCGGAGGGACGGGTGGCTACACCTTC. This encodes CASSFGGTGGYTF.

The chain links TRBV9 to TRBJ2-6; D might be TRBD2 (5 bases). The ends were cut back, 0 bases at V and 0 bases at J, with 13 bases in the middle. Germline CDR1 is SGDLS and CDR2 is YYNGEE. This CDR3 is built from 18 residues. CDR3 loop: CASSVGFSGGSGANVLTF. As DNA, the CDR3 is TGTGCCAGCAGCGTAGGCTTCAGCGGTGGCTCTGGGGCCAACGTCCTGACTTTC.

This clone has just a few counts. The CDR3 DNA sequence: TGTGCCAGCAGCCGGGGGGAACGGGCGGATTCACCCCTCCACTTT. Its translation is CASSRGERADSPLHF. The rearrangement uses TRBV27 and TRBJ1-6; perhaps TRBD1 as D (5 bases). This CDR3 is built from 15 residues. Germline V gene sequence: CDR1 MNHEY, CDR2 SMNVEV (reference sequence). Trimming took off 6 bases at V and 8 bases at J, with 17 bases between the two ends.

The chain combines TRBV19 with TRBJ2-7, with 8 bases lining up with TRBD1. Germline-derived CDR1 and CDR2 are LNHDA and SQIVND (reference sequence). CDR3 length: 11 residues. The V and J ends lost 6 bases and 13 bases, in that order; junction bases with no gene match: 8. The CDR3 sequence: CASSSGQGSYF. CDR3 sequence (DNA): TGTGCCAGTAGCAGCGGACAGGGTTCTTACTTC.

The CDR3 DNA sequence: TGTGCCAGCAGTGCCATGTGGAACACTGAAGCTTTCTTT. Translation gives CASSAMWNTEAFF. This sequence joins TRBV6-4 and TRBJ1-1; D is unclear. CDR3 length: 13 amino acids. V was pared by 4 bases and J by 1 base, with 7 bases between. Germline assignment: CDR1 MRHNA and CDR2 SNTAGT.

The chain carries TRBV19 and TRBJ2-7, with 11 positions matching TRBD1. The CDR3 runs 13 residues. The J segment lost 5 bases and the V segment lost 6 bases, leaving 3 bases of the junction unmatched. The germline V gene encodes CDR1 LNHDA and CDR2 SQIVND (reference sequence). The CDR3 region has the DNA TGTGCCAGTAGGGGACAGGGGGAGGACGAGCAGTACTTC. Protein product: CASRGQGEDEQYF.

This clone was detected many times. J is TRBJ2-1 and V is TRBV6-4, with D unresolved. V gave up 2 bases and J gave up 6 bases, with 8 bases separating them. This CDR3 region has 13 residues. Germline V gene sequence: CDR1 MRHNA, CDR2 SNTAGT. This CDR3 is CASSDEDRNEQFF. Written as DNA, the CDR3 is TGTGCCAGCAGTGACGAGGATCGCAATGAGCAGTTCTTC.

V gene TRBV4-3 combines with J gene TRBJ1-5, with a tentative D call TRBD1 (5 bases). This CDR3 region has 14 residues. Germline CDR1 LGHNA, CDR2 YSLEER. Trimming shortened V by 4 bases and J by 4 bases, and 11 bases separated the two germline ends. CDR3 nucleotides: TGCGCCAGCAGCCCCGACAGAGCTAATCAGCCCCAGCATTTT. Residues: CASSPDRANQPQHF.